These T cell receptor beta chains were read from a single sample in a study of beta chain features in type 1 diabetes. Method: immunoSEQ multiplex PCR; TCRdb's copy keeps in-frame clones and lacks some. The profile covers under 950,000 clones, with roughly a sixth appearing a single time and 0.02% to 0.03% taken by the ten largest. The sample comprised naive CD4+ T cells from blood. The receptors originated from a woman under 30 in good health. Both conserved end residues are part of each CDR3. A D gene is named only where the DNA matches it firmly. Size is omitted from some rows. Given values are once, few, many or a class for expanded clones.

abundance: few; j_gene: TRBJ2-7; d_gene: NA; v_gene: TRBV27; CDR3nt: TGTGCCAGCAGTCCAACGGGCCTTCCCTACGAGCAGTACTTC; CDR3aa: CASSPTGLPYEQYF
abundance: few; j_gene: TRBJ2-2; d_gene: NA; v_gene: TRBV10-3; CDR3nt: TGTGCCATCAGTGTAGGGGCAACCGGGGAGCTGTTTTTT; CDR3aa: CAISVGATGELFF
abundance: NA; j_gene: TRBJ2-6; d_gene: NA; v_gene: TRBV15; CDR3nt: TGTGCCACCAGCAGAGAGAGGGGGAACAGGGTAGCCCATTGGGCCAACGTCCTGACTTTC; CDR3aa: CATSRERGNRVAHWANVLTF
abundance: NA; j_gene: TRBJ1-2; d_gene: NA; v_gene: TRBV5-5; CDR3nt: TGTGCCAGCAGCTTGTCGCCGACCGGGACGGAGTATGGCTACACCTTC; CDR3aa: CASSLSPTGTEYGYTF
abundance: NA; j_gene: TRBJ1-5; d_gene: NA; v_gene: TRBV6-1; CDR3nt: TGTGCCAGCGGCGGGGGCCTTGCTAATCAGCCCCAGCATTTT; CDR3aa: CASGGGLANQPQHF
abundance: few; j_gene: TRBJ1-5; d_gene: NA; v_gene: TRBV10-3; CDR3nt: TGTGCCATCAGTGAATCGGTAATTCAGCCCCAGCATTTT; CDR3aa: CAISESVIQPQHF
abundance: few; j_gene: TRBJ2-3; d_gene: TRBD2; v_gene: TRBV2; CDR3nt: TGTGCCAGCAGTGCTCGCCCGATAGCGGGACAAACAGATACGCAGTATTTT; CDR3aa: CASSARPIAGQTDTQYF
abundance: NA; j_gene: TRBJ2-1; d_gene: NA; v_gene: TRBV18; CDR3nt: TGTGCCAGCTCACCAGGGTGGGGTCCGTTCTTC; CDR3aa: CASSPGWGPFF
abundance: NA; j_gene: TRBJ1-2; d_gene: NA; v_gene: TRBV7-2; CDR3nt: TGTGCCAGCAGCTTATGGCAGGCGTTTTGGTACACCTTC; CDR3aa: CASSLWQAFWYTF
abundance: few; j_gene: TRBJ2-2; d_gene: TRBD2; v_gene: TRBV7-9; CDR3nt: TGTGCCAGCAGCCCCGGGACTAGCGGGAGGTTGGCCCTCGGGGAGCTGTTTTTT; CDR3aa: CASSPGTSGRLALGELFF
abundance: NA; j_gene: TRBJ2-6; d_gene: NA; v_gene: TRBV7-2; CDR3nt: TGTGCCAGCAGCTTAAGGGGGGGCGCTGGGGCCAACGTCCTGACTTTC; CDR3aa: CASSLRGGAGANVLTF
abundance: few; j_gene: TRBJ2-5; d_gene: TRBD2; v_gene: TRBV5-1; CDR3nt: TGCGCCAGCAGCCTTGGTAGCGGGTACCAAGAGACCCAGTACTTC; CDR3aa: CASSLGSGYQETQYF
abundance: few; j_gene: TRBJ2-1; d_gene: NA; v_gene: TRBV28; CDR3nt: TGTGCCAGCAGTTTAAGAAGTAGGGGGTTCAATGAGCAGTTCTTC; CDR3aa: CASSLRSRGFNEQFF
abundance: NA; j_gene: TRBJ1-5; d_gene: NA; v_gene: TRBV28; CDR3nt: TGTGCCAGCTGCAGACCTGGCTATAGCAATCAGCCCCAGCATTTT; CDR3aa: CASCRPGYSNQPQHF
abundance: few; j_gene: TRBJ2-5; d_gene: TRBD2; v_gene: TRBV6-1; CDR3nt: TGTGCCAGCAGCTGGGCTAGCGGGGATCAAGAGACCCAGTACTTC; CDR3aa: CASSWASGDQETQYF
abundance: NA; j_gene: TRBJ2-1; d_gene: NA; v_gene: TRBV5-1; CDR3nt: TGCGCCAGCAGCTTGGGTGAGGGTGGTCCCAATGAGCAGTTCTTC; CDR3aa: CASSLGEGGPNEQFF
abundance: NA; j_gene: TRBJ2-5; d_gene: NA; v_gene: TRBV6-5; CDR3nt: TGTGCCAGCAGTTACGCCCTCGGGGAGACCCAGTACTTC; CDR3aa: CASSYALGETQYF
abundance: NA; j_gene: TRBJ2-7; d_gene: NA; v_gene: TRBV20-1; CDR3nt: TGCAGTGCTGGGTCCTACGAGCAGTACTTC; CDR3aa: CSAGSYEQYF
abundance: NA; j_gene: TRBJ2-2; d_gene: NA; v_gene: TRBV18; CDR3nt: TGTGCCAGCTCACCGAGCATTGGGCAGAACACCGGGGAGCTGTTTTTT; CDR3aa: CASSPSIGQNTGELFF
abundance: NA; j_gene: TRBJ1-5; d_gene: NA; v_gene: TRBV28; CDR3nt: TGTGCCAGCAGTTTAGGTCAGGGGTGGGGACAGCCCCAGCATTTT; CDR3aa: CASSLGQGWGQPQHF
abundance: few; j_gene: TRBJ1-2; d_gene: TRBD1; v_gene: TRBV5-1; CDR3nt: TGCGCCAGCAGTCGGGACAGGGGGTCTGGTGGCTACACCTTC; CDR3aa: CASSRDRGSGGYTF
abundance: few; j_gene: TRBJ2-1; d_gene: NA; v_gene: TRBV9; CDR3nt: TGTGCCAGCAGCGGACATACTACCGGGGGTCGGCCTGACCCCAACTACAATGAGCAGTTCTTC; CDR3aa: CASSGHTTGGRPDPNYNEQFF
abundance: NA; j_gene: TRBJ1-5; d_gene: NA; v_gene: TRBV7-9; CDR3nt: TGTGCCAGCAGCTCAGGCGGCGAGCCCCAGCATTTT; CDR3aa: CASSSGGEPQHF
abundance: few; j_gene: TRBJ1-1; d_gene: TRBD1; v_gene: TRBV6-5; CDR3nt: TGTGCCAGCGCGACAGGGTCACATGAAGCTTTCTTT; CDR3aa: CASATGSHEAFF
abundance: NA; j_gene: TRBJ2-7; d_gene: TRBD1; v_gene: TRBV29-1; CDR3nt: TGCAGCGTTGAAGCACCGGGACAGAGGGAGCAGTACTTC; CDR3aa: CSVEAPGQREQYF
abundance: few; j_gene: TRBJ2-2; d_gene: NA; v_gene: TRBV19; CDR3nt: TGTGCCAGTAGGATTCCCTCAGGAAAGCGAACCGGGGAGCTGTTTTTT; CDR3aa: CASRIPSGKRTGELFF
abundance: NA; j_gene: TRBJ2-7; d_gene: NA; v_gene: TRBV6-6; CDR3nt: TGTGCCAGCAGGGGGGGACCCTACGAGCAGTACTTC; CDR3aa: CASRGGPYEQYF
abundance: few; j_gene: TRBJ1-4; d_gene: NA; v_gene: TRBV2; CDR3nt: TGTGCCAGCAGTGGGCAGGGTTGGGAAAAACTGTTTTTT; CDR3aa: CASSGQGWEKLFF
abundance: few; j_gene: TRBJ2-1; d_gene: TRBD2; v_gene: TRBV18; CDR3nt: TGTGCCAGCTCCTATCTCCAGCGGGAGTATCATGAGCAGTTCTTC; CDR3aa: CASSYLQREYHEQFF
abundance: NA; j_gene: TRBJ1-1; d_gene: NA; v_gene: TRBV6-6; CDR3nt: TGTGCCAGCAGAACCGGACAGTTTAACACTGAAGCTTTCTTT; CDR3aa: CASRTGQFNTEAFF
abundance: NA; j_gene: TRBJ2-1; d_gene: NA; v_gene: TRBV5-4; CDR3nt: TGTGCCGGCGCGGTCGGTCGGGGCGCGGGTTCCTACAATGAGCAGTTCTTC; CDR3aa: CAGAVGRGAGSYNEQFF
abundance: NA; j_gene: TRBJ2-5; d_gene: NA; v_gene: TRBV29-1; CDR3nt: TGCAGCGTTGAAGGCCAGAACAAAGAGACCCAGTACTTC; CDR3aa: CSVEGQNKETQYF
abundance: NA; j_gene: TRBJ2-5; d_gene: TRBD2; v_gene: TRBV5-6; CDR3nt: TGTGCCAGCAGCTTGCGACGCAGCGGGGGCTTCCAAGAGACCCAGTACTTC; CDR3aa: CASSLRRSGGFQETQYF
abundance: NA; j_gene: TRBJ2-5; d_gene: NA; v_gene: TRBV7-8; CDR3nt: TGTGCCAGCAGCTTCGGACCCCGGGAGACCCAGTACTTC; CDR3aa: CASSFGPRETQYF
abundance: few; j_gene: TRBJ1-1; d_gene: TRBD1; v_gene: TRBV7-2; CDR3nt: TGTGCCAGCAGCAAACAGGGGGCTTTAGACACTGAAGCTTTCTTT; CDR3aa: CASSKQGALDTEAFF
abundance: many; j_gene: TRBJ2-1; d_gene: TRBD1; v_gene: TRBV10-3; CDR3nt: TGTGCCATCAGTGAGAGGGACAGGGCGAATGAGCAGTTCTTC; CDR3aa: CAISERDRANEQFF
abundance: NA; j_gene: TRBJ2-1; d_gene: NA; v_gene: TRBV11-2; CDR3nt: TGTGCCAGCAGCCCAGACCGGGAGTCCTACAATGAGCAGTTCTTC; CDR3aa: CASSPDRESYNEQFF
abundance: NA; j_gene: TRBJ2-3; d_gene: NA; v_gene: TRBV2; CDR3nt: TGTGCCAGCGTACCGCCCGGGACGAGAAGAGATACGCAGTATTTT; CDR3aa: CASVPPGTRRDTQYF
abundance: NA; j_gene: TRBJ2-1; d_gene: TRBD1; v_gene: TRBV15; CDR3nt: TGTGCCACCAGCAGAGATCTCCCGGGACAGGGAAGAAACAATGAGCAGTTCTTC; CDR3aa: CATSRDLPGQGRNNEQFF
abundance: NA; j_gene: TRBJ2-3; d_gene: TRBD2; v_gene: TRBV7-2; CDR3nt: TGTGCCAGCAGCCTCCAAGCGGGAGGTACTAGCACAGATACGCAGTATTTT; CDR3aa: CASSLQAGGTSTDTQYF